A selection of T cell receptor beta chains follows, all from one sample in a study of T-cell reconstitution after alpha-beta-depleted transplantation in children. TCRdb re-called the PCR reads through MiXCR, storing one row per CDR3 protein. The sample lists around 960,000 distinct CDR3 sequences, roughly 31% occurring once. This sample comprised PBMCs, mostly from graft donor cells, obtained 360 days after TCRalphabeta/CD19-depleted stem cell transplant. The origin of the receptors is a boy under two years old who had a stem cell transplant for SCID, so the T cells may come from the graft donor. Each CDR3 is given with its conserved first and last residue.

CASSKQDRARVEERATIYF	TRBV27	TRBJ1-3
CSGSQGSGGYNEQFF	TRBV29-1	TRBJ2-1
CASSLEGGIFYEQYF	TRBV7-2	TRBJ2-7
CATSDPGLANNEQFF	TRBV24-1	TRBJ2-1
CASGGSRGITDTQYF	TRBV5-1	TRBJ2-3
CASSFGSSNQPQHF	TRBV12-3/TRBV12-4	TRBJ1-5
CASSRRGPFVYEQYF	TRBV27	TRBJ2-7
CASSQAYPSGANVLTF	TRBV4-3	TRBJ2-6
CASSYPGDTNEQYF	TRBV6-2/TRBV6-3	TRBJ2-7
CASSLEGQGETQYF	TRBV5-1	TRBJ2-5
CASSFQDRQWGGYTF	TRBV5-5	TRBJ1-2
CASSQDWEYEQYF	TRBV4-2	TRBJ2-7
CASSPLGALNNEQFF	TRBV12-3/TRBV12-4	TRBJ2-1
CASTLRQWGRGPFGSGELFF	TRBV11-2	TRBJ2-2
CASSLRAPRVAVPTDTQYF	TRBV6-4	TRBJ2-3
CASSSGTGVYEQFF	TRBV5-1	TRBJ2-1
CASSLGGAAGELFF	TRBV12-3/TRBV12-4	TRBJ2-2
CSVSGRDGYEQYF	TRBV29-1	TRBJ2-7
CASSPLTGKASEQYF	TRBV4-2	TRBJ2-7
CATSSDQGGRPTEAFF	TRBV15	TRBJ1-1
CASSQDLLKGAHGQPQHF	TRBV4-3	TRBJ1-5
CASSLFAGAYEQYF	TRBV5-1	TRBJ2-7
CSARVLVGTYEQYF	TRBV20-1	TRBJ2-7
CSASWPTSRGEQYF	TRBV20-1	TRBJ2-7
CASSQLDSGLLGQYF	TRBV14	TRBJ2-7
CASSPAGGRDNEQFF	TRBV10-2	TRBJ2-1
CASSTQGVITDTQYF	TRBV9	TRBJ2-3
CASSEGGANVLTF	TRBV2	TRBJ2-6
CSAGLGPGGQETQYF	TRBV20-1	TRBJ2-5
CASSQEGGFADTQYF	TRBV4-2	TRBJ2-3
CASRPHMTDFVAKNIQYF	TRBV6-2/TRBV6-3	TRBJ2-4
CASSLYARVRDNEQFF	TRBV5-1	TRBJ2-1
CASSLVPLSYEQYF	TRBV28	TRBJ2-7
CASSQEGQGRETQYF	TRBV4-2	TRBJ2-5
CATSVAGDLTDTQYF	TRBV24-1	TRBJ2-3
CAWSAGVIQYF	TRBV30	TRBJ2-4
CASSKEYSTLDNEQFF	TRBV21-1	TRBJ2-1
CATSRQGQETQYF	TRBV10-3	TRBJ2-5
CASTGANVLTF	TRBV6-2/TRBV6-3	TRBJ2-6
CASTLTAAGNEQYF	TRBV6-1	TRBJ2-7
CSAADGAYEQYF	TRBV29-1	TRBJ2-7
CASSQAGAGDYNEQFF	TRBV3-1	TRBJ2-1
CAIAPGTGENQPQHF	TRBV10-3	TRBJ1-5
CSVEARGHYNEQFF	TRBV29-1	TRBJ2-1